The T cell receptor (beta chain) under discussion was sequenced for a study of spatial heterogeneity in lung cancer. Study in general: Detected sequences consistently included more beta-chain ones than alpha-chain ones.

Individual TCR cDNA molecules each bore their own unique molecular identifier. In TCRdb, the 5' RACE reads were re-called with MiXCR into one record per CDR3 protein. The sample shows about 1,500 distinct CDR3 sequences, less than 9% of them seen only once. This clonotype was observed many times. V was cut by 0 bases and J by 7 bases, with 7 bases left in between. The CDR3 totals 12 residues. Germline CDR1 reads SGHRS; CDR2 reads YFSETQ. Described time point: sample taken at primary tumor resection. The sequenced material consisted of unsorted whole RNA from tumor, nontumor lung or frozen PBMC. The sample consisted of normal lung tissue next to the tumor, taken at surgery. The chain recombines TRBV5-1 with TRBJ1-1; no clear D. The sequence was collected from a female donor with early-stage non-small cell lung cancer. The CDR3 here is CASSLAGNEAFF. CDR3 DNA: TGCGCCAGCAGCTTGGCTGGCAATGAAGCTTTCTTT.